The rows below give T cell receptor beta chains drawn from one sample of a study of Graves' ophthalmopathy and Graves' hyperthyroidism. TCRdb reprocessed the multiplex PCR reads via MiXCR and lists one record per CDR3 protein. The data contain nearly 400,000 distinct CDR3 sequences, about 17% of them singletons. Sequenced input: peripheral blood. The receptors originated from a woman aged 18-29 years with Graves' ophthalmopathy. CDR3s include the opening cysteine and the closing phenylalanine or tryptophan. Each record gives: clone size, J gene, V gene, D gene, CDR3 protein, CDR3 DNA. A D gene is named only where the DNA matches it firmly. Clone sizes are given selectively: once, few, many, or a class where the clone is expanded.

clone_size: NA
j_call: TRBJ2-7
v_call: TRBV10-3
d_call: NA
cdr3_aa: CAIRPAWGGDSYEQYF
cdr3_nt: TGTGCCATCAGGCCGGCTTGGGGCGGGGACTCCTACGAGCAGTACTTC

clone_size: many
j_call: TRBJ2-7
v_call: TRBV27
d_call: NA
cdr3_aa: CASGVSGTSYEQYF
cdr3_nt: TGTGCCAGTGGGGTTAGTGGGACGTCCTACGAGCAGTACTTC

clone_size: many
j_call: TRBJ2-2
v_call: TRBV30
d_call: TRBD1
cdr3_aa: CAWSSTGQPNTGELFF
cdr3_nt: TGTGCCTGGAGTAGCACGGGACAGCCGAACACCGGGGAGCTGTTTTTT

clone_size: many
j_call: TRBJ2-7
v_call: TRBV5-6
d_call: NA
cdr3_aa: CASSPSLVSYEQYF
cdr3_nt: TGTGCCAGCAGCCCTTCTTTAGTATCCTACGAGCAGTACTTC

clone_size: NA
j_call: TRBJ1-2
v_call: TRBV7-2
d_call: TRBD1
cdr3_aa: CASSLDAGQSYGYTF
cdr3_nt: TGTGCCAGCAGCTTAGACGCGGGACAGTCCTATGGCTACACCTTC

clone_size: many
j_call: TRBJ1-1
v_call: TRBV6-2/TRBV6-3
d_call: TRBD1
cdr3_aa: CASSTRGRTEAFF
cdr3_nt: TGTGCCAGCAGCACCAGGGGGAGGACTGAAGCTTTCTTT

clone_size: many
j_call: TRBJ1-2
v_call: TRBV6-1
d_call: TRBD1
cdr3_aa: CASSKGQKRIVSNYGYTF
cdr3_nt: TGTGCCAGCAGTAAGGGACAGAAACGAATTGTTTCCAACTATGGCTACACCTTC

clone_size: NA
j_call: TRBJ2-7
v_call: TRBV28
d_call: NA
cdr3_aa: CASSKEGAKYEQYF
cdr3_nt: TGTGCCAGCAGTAAGGAGGGGGCGAAGTACGAGCAGTACTTC

clone_size: many
j_call: TRBJ1-1
v_call: TRBV28
d_call: NA
cdr3_aa: CASSLLGTNRNTEAFF
cdr3_nt: TGTGCCAGCAGTTTATTGGGGACCAACCGGAACACTGAAGCTTTCTTT

clone_size: many
j_call: TRBJ1-1
v_call: TRBV28
d_call: NA
cdr3_aa: CASSPIRPGDKQNTEAFF
cdr3_nt: TGTGCCAGCAGTCCCATAAGACCGGGAGACAAACAAAACACTGAAGCTTTCTTT

clone_size: many
j_call: TRBJ2-6
v_call: TRBV19
d_call: NA
cdr3_aa: CASSFLGVTGANVLTF
cdr3_nt: TGTGCCAGTAGTTTTCTAGGGGTAACTGGGGCCAACGTCCTGACTTTC

clone_size: many
j_call: TRBJ2-7
v_call: TRBV6-1
d_call: NA
cdr3_aa: CASTGADSYEQYF
cdr3_nt: TGTGCCAGCACCGGGGCAGATTCCTACGAGCAGTACTTC

clone_size: NA
j_call: TRBJ2-7
v_call: TRBV6-5
d_call: NA
cdr3_aa: CASSYSGQGDYEQYF
cdr3_nt: TGTGCCAGCAGTTACTCGGGTCAGGGAGACTACGAGCAGTACTTC

clone_size: many
j_call: TRBJ1-1
v_call: TRBV28
d_call: NA
cdr3_aa: CASSGGNTEAFF
cdr3_nt: TGTGCCAGCAGCGGGGGGAACACTGAAGCTTTCTTT

clone_size: NA
j_call: TRBJ2-7
v_call: TRBV6-2/TRBV6-3
d_call: NA
cdr3_aa: CASMGANVYEQYF
cdr3_nt: TGTGCCAGCATGGGGGCTAACGTCTACGAGCAGTACTTC

clone_size: NA
j_call: TRBJ2-1
v_call: TRBV7-8
d_call: NA
cdr3_aa: CASSLASSGTPAFF
cdr3_nt: TGTGCCAGCAGCTTAGCATCGTCCGGGACCCCGGCGTTCTTC

clone_size: many
j_call: TRBJ1-6
v_call: TRBV6-1
d_call: NA
cdr3_aa: CASNGPDNSPLHF
cdr3_nt: TGTGCCAGCAACGGTCCGGATAATTCACCCCTCCACTTT

clone_size: NA
j_call: TRBJ2-2
v_call: TRBV11-2
d_call: NA
cdr3_aa: CASSFRGGRGTGELFF
cdr3_nt: TGTGCCAGCAGCTTCCGAGGGGGTAGAGGCACCGGGGAGCTGTTTTTT

clone_size: many
j_call: TRBJ2-7
v_call: TRBV20-1
d_call: NA
cdr3_aa: CSPNRGGSYEQYF
cdr3_nt: TGCAGTCCTAATAGGGGCGGGTCCTACGAGCAGTACTTC

clone_size: many
j_call: TRBJ2-6
v_call: TRBV7-8
d_call: NA
cdr3_aa: CASSLVRGLSSGANVLTF
cdr3_nt: TGTGCCAGCAGCTTAGTTAGGGGGTTAAGCTCTGGGGCCAACGTCCTGACTTTC

clone_size: once
j_call: TRBJ2-2
v_call: TRBV11-2
d_call: TRBD1
cdr3_aa: CASSLGQFANTGELFF
cdr3_nt: TGTGCCAGCAGCCTGGGACAGTTCGCGAACACCGGGGAGCTGTTTTTT

clone_size: few
j_call: TRBJ2-2
v_call: TRBV7-8
d_call: TRBD1
cdr3_aa: CATKRTGGPAGELFF
cdr3_nt: TGTGCCACCAAGCGTACAGGGGGCCCCGCCGGGGAGCTGTTTTTT

clone_size: many
j_call: TRBJ2-2
v_call: TRBV28
d_call: TRBD1
cdr3_aa: CASLRGLAGELFF
cdr3_nt: TGTGCCAGTCTCAGGGGGCTGGCTGGGGAGCTGTTTTTT

clone_size: many
j_call: TRBJ2-5
v_call: TRBV20-1
d_call: TRBD2
cdr3_aa: CSARTSGGARETQYF
cdr3_nt: TGCAGTGCTAGGACTAGCGGGGGGGCTCGAGAGACCCAGTACTTC

clone_size: many
j_call: TRBJ2-5
v_call: TRBV30
d_call: NA
cdr3_aa: CAWSEVQETQYF
cdr3_nt: TGTGCCTGGAGCGAGGTCCAAGAGACCCAGTACTTC

clone_size: many
j_call: TRBJ2-7
v_call: TRBV20-1
d_call: TRBD2
cdr3_aa: CSARDGETSSNEQYF
cdr3_nt: TGCAGTGCTAGAGATGGGGAGACTAGCAGTAACGAGCAGTACTTC

clone_size: many
j_call: TRBJ2-2
v_call: TRBV7-2
d_call: NA
cdr3_aa: CASSSDSTYTGELFF
cdr3_nt: TGTGCCAGCAGCTCTGATTCAACTTACACCGGGGAGCTGTTTTTT

clone_size: many
j_call: TRBJ2-7
v_call: TRBV25-1
d_call: NA
cdr3_aa: CASSVELEGPYEQYF
cdr3_nt: TGTGCCAGCAGTGTAGAGTTGGAGGGTCCCTACGAGCAGTACTTC

clone_size: many
j_call: TRBJ1-5
v_call: TRBV27
d_call: NA
cdr3_aa: CASSLLHPSNQPQHF
cdr3_nt: TGTGCCAGCAGTTTACTACACCCTAGCAATCAGCCCCAGCATTTT

clone_size: many
j_call: TRBJ2-7
v_call: TRBV6-1
d_call: NA
cdr3_aa: CASTPGSGYEQYF
cdr3_nt: TGTGCCAGCACCCCAGGGTCAGGGTACGAGCAGTACTTC

clone_size: NA
j_call: TRBJ2-4
v_call: TRBV30
d_call: NA
cdr3_aa: CAWSSVENIQYF
cdr3_nt: TGTGCCTGGAGTAGTGTAGAAAACATTCAGTACTTC

clone_size: many
j_call: TRBJ2-5
v_call: TRBV12-3/TRBV12-4
d_call: NA
cdr3_aa: CASSFVGQETQYF
cdr3_nt: TGTGCCAGCAGTTTTGTTGGCCAAGAGACCCAGTACTTC

clone_size: many
j_call: TRBJ2-5
v_call: TRBV5-5
d_call: TRBD1
cdr3_aa: CASSPGQGSWETQYF
cdr3_nt: TGTGCCAGCAGCCCGGGACAGGGATCGTGGGAGACCCAGTACTTC

clone_size: NA
j_call: TRBJ2-2
v_call: TRBV6-1
d_call: TRBD2
cdr3_aa: CASEGLAGNTGELFF
cdr3_nt: TGTGCCAGCGAAGGACTAGCGGGTAACACCGGGGAGCTGTTTTTT

clone_size: many
j_call: TRBJ1-1
v_call: TRBV7-3
d_call: NA
cdr3_aa: CASSSGTLTEAFF
cdr3_nt: TGTGCCAGCAGTTCCGGGACCCTCACTGAAGCTTTCTTT

clone_size: many
j_call: TRBJ1-2
v_call: TRBV11-2
d_call: NA
cdr3_aa: CASSLNGASGVDYGYTF
cdr3_nt: TGTGCCAGCAGCTTAAATGGCGCTTCCGGTGTTGACTATGGCTACACCTTC

clone_size: many
j_call: TRBJ2-4
v_call: TRBV19
d_call: NA
cdr3_aa: CASSIDLGVNIQYF
cdr3_nt: TGTGCCAGTAGTATAGATCTGGGAGTAAACATTCAGTACTTC

clone_size: many
j_call: TRBJ1-1
v_call: TRBV6-2/TRBV6-3
d_call: NA
cdr3_aa: CASSYGAGQSF
cdr3_nt: TGTGCCAGCAGTTACGGGGCAGGCCAAAGCTTT

clone_size: many
j_call: TRBJ2-7
v_call: TRBV11-2
d_call: NA
cdr3_aa: CASSLGRQSRYEQYF
cdr3_nt: TGTGCCAGCAGCTTAGGTAGACAGAGTCGATACGAGCAGTACTTC

clone_size: many
j_call: TRBJ1-1
v_call: TRBV4-2
d_call: NA
cdr3_aa: CASSQDSTVNTEAFF
cdr3_nt: TGTGCCAGCAGCCAGGACTCCACGGTAAACACTGAAGCTTTCTTT

clone_size: many
j_call: TRBJ2-5
v_call: TRBV7-2
d_call: NA
cdr3_aa: CASTSGGLGETQYF
cdr3_nt: TGTGCCAGCACTTCAGGGGGACTAGGGGAGACCCAGTACTTC

clone_size: many
j_call: TRBJ2-6
v_call: TRBV9
d_call: TRBD1
cdr3_aa: CASSLWGQTATSGANVLTF
cdr3_nt: TGTGCCAGCAGCTTGTGGGGACAGACGGCCACCTCTGGGGCCAACGTCCTGACTTTC

clone_size: once
j_call: TRBJ2-7
v_call: TRBV20-1
d_call: TRBD1
cdr3_aa: CSAVPPGQGYEQYF
cdr3_nt: TGCAGTGCCGTACCTCCGGGACAGGGCTACGAGCAGTACTTC

clone_size: NA
j_call: TRBJ1-1
v_call: TRBV12-3/TRBV12-4
d_call: NA
cdr3_aa: CASRYTDRSNTEAFF
cdr3_nt: TGTGCCAGCAGATATACAGACAGGTCAAACACTGAAGCTTTCTTT

clone_size: many
j_call: TRBJ2-4
v_call: TRBV18
d_call: NA
cdr3_aa: CASSPQRAKNIQYF
cdr3_nt: TGTGCCAGCTCACCGCAGAGAGCCAAAAACATTCAGTACTTC